The 22 T cell receptor beta chains given below trace back to one sample, sequenced in a study of human T cells and chemical hapten exposure listed by TCRdb under 2021. The time point label on this specimen signifies: patch test 2, 6 weeks after DPC sensitization. What this sample's treatment or condition label stands for: therapeutic diphenylcyclopropenone sensitization with weekly scalp DPC. The method was RACE. Instrument used: NextSeq 500. The raw public data were reprocessed by TCRdb itself: fastp quality trimming at Q25, MiXCR clonotype calling, in-frame beta chains only. Entries are consolidated by CDR3 protein sequence, retaining the most common genes and DNA. The sample includes tens of thousands of distinct CDR3 sequences, with less than 11% observed a single time. The top ten hold more than 4% of the sample. The starting material was whole blood, obtained in connection with sensitization to the hapten diphenylcyclopropenone (DPC). The source is a woman in her forties or fifties with alopecia areata. Some clones in this sample may be carry-over from other donors' samples.

The chain is built from TRBV2 and TRBJ2-3, with D hard to call. Germline CDR1 is SNHLY and CDR2 is FYNNEI. V lost 6 bases, J lost 2 bases, and 9 bases lay in between. The CDR3 is made up of 13 amino acids. In nucleotides, the CDR3 is TGTGCCAGCAGCCAAATATACACAGATACGCAGTATTTT. Encoded protein: CASSQIYTDTQYF.

This clonotype appeared many times. This chain joins TRBV20-1 and TRBJ2-6, with D maybe TRBD1 (5 bases). The germline V and J ends were trimmed by 3 bases and 0 bases, with 12 bases remaining between them. This CDR3 contains 16 residues. CDR1 DFQATT and CDR2 SNEGSKA come from the germline V gene (reference sequence). CDR3 DNA: TGCAGTGCTAGCCAGACAGAGATCTCTGGGGCCAACGTCCTGACTTTC. Protein: CSASQTEISGANVLTF.

There are a few counts of this clonotype. This chain uses TRBV28 with TRBJ2-7; TRBD1 aligns across 9 bases. The V segment lost 8 bases and the J segment 3 bases; nucleotides outside the gene matches: 2. Germline values: CDR1 MDHEN, CDR2 SYDVKM. CDR3 size: 12 residues. This chain's CDR3 is CASSGQGYEQYF. The CDR3 nucleotides are TGTGCCAGCTCGGGACAGGGCTACGAGCAGTACTTC.

This clonotype was seen repeatedly, ten times or more. The chain uses TRBV28 and TRBJ1-1; D is ambiguous. V lost 6 bases to trimming and J lost 3 bases, with 11 bases between them. The CDR3 runs 13 residues. CDR1 is MDHEN, CDR2 SYDVKM, per germline. The DNA for the CDR3 is TGTGCCAGCAGCCCCTCTTCGCACACTGAAGCTTTCTTT. Protein product: CASSPSSHTEAFF. The full variable domain, with the rest looked up from reference TRBV28 and TRBJ1-1, is DVKVTQSSRYLVKRTGEKVFLECVQDMDHENMFWYRQDPGLGLRLIYFSYDVKMKEKGDIPEGYSVSREKKERFSLILESASTNQTSMYLCASSPSSHTEAFFGQGTRLTVV.

The chain recombines TRBV29-1 with TRBJ2-7; the match to TRBD2 covers 7 bases. Germline V lookup: CDR1 SQVTM, CDR2 ANQGSEA. The CDR3 runs to 12 residues. The CDR3 here is CSASGRSYEQYF. The CDR3 DNA follows: TGCAGTGCTAGCGGCCGCTCCTACGAGCAGTACTTC.

This clonotype has a count of ten or more. The chain links TRBV29-1 to TRBJ2-1; TRBD2 matches at 11 bases. Germline loops: CDR1 SQVTM, CDR2 ANQGSEA. CDR3 length: 15 amino acids. Losses at the gene ends were 7 bases for V and 7 bases for J; bases not matched to a gene: 12. The chain's CDR3 is CSAEGSGRARNEQFF. DNA for the CDR3: TGCAGCGCCGAGGGTAGCGGGAGGGCCAGGAATGAGCAGTTCTTC.

The chain has TRBV14 and TRBJ2-1; D not resolved. The V gene's germline CDR1 is SGHDN and CDR2 FVKESK. The CDR3 is made up of 13 amino acids. Trimming stripped 0 bases from V and 3 bases from J, with 3 bases between. Here the CDR3 reads CASSQDSYNEQFF. The CDR3 DNA sequence: TGTGCCAGCAGCCAAGACAGCTACAATGAGCAGTTCTTC.

The J gene is TRBJ2-1, the V gene TRBV7-2, with 7 bases matching TRBD1. The CDR3 runs to 15 residues. Looked up from germline, CDR1 is SGHTA and CDR2 is FQGNSA. V lost 2 bases, J lost 5 bases, and 6 bases stayed unmatched. CDR3 nucleotides: TGTGCCAGCAGCTTAATAGTCGGGACAGACAATGAGCAGTTCTTC. It yields the protein CASSLIVGTDNEQFF.

This clonotype was seen repeatedly, ten times or more. The chain links TRBV3-1 to TRBJ2-7; the D is unclear. The CDR3 contains 11 residues. Germline CDR1 is LGHDT and CDR2 is YNNKEL (reference sequence). V was clipped by 8 bases and J by 1 base, with 6 bases between them. CDR3 sequence reads: CASSQSYEQYF. Here the CDR3 DNA reads TGTGCCAGCTCCCAGTCCTACGAGCAGTACTTC.

This clonotype was detected only a few times. The chain uses TRBV12-3 or TRBV12-4 and TRBJ1-1; 9 nucleotides align to TRBD1. Trimming cost V 7 bases and J 4 bases; bases outside gene matches: 4. This CDR3 comprises 13 residues. CDR3 amino acids: CASTLTGGTEAFF. Written as DNA, the CDR3 is TGTGCCAGCACCCTGACAGGGGGCACTGAAGCTTTCTTT.

This clonotype showed up just a few times. V gene TRBV18 combines with J gene TRBJ1-1, with TRBD1 as a possible D gene (5 bases). Trimming stripped 6 bases from V and 0 bases from J, with 17 bases between. The CDR3 covers 16 residues. Germline V lookup: CDR1 KGHSH, CDR2 LQKENI. CDR3 amino acids: CASSSFNRIMNTEAFF. Here the CDR3 DNA reads TGTGCCAGCTCCTCCTTCAACAGGATCATGAACACTGAAGCTTTCTTT.

The chain couples TRBV24-1 to TRBJ2-1; 7 bases agree with TRBD2. Germline CDR1 KGHDR, CDR2 SFDVKD. With 4 bases clipped from V and 4 bases from J, the junction kept 9 bases outside the gene matches. The CDR3 extends over 16 amino acids. CDR3 DNA: TGTGCCACCAGTGAAAGTGGAGCGGGGAATTACAATGAGCAGTTCTTC. This codes for CATSESGAGNYNEQFF.

V is TRBV6-5 and J is TRBJ2-1; D is tentatively TRBD1 or TRBD2 (6 bases each). V was pared by 5 bases and J by 7 bases, with 12 bases between. The CDR3 spans 13 residues. Germline-derived CDR1 and CDR2 are MNHEY and SVGAGI. The CDR3 sequence is CASSRGPGNEQFF. The CDR3 DNA sequence: TGTGCCAGCAGTCGGGGGCCCGGGAATGAGCAGTTCTTC.

This clonotype was recorded many times. V is TRBV24-1 and J is TRBJ1-1, with 7 bases fitting TRBD1. The CDR3 spans 15 residues. Losses at the gene ends were 7 bases for V and 3 bases for J; bases not matched to a gene: 10. From germline, CDR1 is KGHDR and CDR2 SFDVKD. In DNA, the CDR3 is TGTGCCACCAGGACAGGGATGGGTGTCGACACTGAAGCTTTCTTT. The encoded protein is CATRTGMGVDTEAFF.

The DNA of the CDR3 is TGCAGTGCTAGTACCAGTAACTATGGCTACACCTTC. Translated: CSASTSNYGYTF. This rearrangement joins TRBV20-1 to TRBJ1-2, with no clear D. V lost 3 bases to trimming and J lost 1 base, with 6 bases between them. The CDR3 totals 12 residues. Germline lookup yields CDR1 DFQATT and CDR2 SNEGSKA (reference sequence).

This clonotype occurred a few times. The rearrangement joins TRBV28 to TRBJ2-1; D call uncertain. The CDR3 consists of 11 residues. Deletions cut 3 bases from V and 9 bases from J, with 6 bases between. CDR1 is MDHEN, CDR2 SYDVKM, per germline. CDR3 residues: CASSFIREQFF. For the CDR3, the DNA is TGTGCCAGCAGTTTTATTCGTGAGCAGTTCTTC.

This clonotype was recorded at least ten times. V usage is TRBV6-5 and J usage is TRBJ1-2; 11 nucleotides line up with TRBD1. Trimming took 4 bases from V and 4 from J; bases not matched to a gene: 8. CDR1 and CDR2 (germline): MNHEY, SVGAGI. The CDR3 is made up of 16 amino acids. The CDR3 sequence: CASSFTGTGGAYGYTF. The CDR3 DNA follows: TGTGCCAGCAGTTTCACGGGGACAGGGGGGGCCTATGGCTACACCTTC.

The chain joins TRBV4-3 to TRBJ1-2; D is possibly TRBD1 (6 bases). The germline V gene encodes CDR1 LGHNA and CDR2 YSLEER. Deletions cut 0 bases from V and 4 bases from J, with 18 bases between. CDR3 length: 17 amino acids. CDR3 amino acids: CASSQDTASDSIYGYTF. CDR3 DNA sequence: TGCGCCAGCAGCCAAGATACAGCATCGGACAGCATCTATGGCTACACCTTC.

Many counts were recorded for this clonotype. J is TRBJ1-2 and V is TRBV7-9; D uncertain. Trimming removed 1 base at V and 2 bases at J, with 8 bases between. Germline lookup yields CDR1 SEHNR and CDR2 FQNEAQ (reference sequence). CDR3 length equals 14 residues. Here the CDR3 reads CASSLDGPNYGYTF. CDR3 nucleotide sequence: TGTGCCAGCAGCTTAGATGGGCCCAACTATGGCTACACCTTC.

This clonotype was counted a few times. The gene calls are TRBV11-3 and TRBJ2-7, with D possibly being TRBD1 or TRBD2 (5 bases each). The V end was cut by 6 bases, the J end by 6 bases, with 21 bases between. Germline CDR1 SGHNT, CDR2 YENEEA. This CDR3 region has 15 residues. CDR3 amino acids: CASSRTGTGVSEQYF. As DNA, the CDR3 is TGTGCCAGCAGTCGGACCGGGACCGGAGTCTCCGAGCAGTACTTC.

The CDR3 loop is CASNAGRTAGQPQHF. CDR3 DNA sequence: TGTGCCAGCAACGCCGGACGGACCGCCGGGCAGCCCCAGCATTTT. The chain employs TRBV19 and TRBJ1-5; D remains unclear. Trimming took 9 bases from V and 7 from J, leaving 22 bases between them. The CDR3 runs to 15 residues. Germline CDR1 and CDR2: LNHDA and SQIVND (reference sequence).

The chain uses TRBV30 and TRBJ2-7; TRBD2 agrees at 8 bases. This CDR3 region has 15 residues. CDR1 is GTSNPN and CDR2 is SVGIG in the germline V gene (reference sequence). V lost 2 bases and J lost 4; bases outside the gene matches: 10. CDR3 sequence: CAWSPLSGRGYEQYF. The DNA for the CDR3 is TGTGCCTGGAGTCCCTTGAGCGGGAGAGGGTACGAGCAGTACTTC.